Following are 32 T cell receptor beta chains from one sample sequenced in a study of cytomegalovirus exposure and HLA in healthy donors. A multiplex PCR was run with 60 Vbeta primers and 13 Jbeta primers. Sequencing used immunoSEQ multiplex PCR; TCRdb keeps in-frame clones, though not all of them. The sample carries 140,000 or so clones, approximately 80% recorded once. The sequencing input was PBMCs. The receptors were sampled from a woman aged 18 to 35 in good health and CMV-seropositive.

The rearrangement links TRBV7-9 to TRBJ1-2; 9 nucleotides line up with TRBD1. Germline CDR1 SEHNR, CDR2 FQNEAQ (reference sequence). This CDR3 is 14 amino acids long. Trimming took 6 bases from V and 8 from J; bases not matched to a gene: 10. The CDR3 coding sequence is TGTGCCAGCAGTTCTAACAGGGGGCCGGAGGGCTACACCTTC. It encodes CASSSNRGPEGYTF.

The chain joins TRBV2 to TRBJ2-2; 9 bases match TRBD2. CDR3 length equals 16 residues. Germline V gene data show CDR1 as SNHLY and CDR2 as FYNNEI. V lost 6 bases to trimming and J lost 7 bases; unmatched junction nucleotides: 12. The chain's CDR3 is CASRFGGGAGGGELFF. CDR3 nucleotide sequence: TGTGCCAGCAGATTTGGCGGGGGGGCCGGTGGCGGGGAGCTGTTTTTT.

The V gene is TRBV15, the J gene TRBJ1-1; a weak D match, TRBD1 (6 bases). The CDR3 has 15 amino acids. The ends were cut back, 0 bases at V and 4 bases at J, with 12 bases in the middle. Germline V gene data show CDR1 as LNHNV and CDR2 as YYDKDF (reference sequence). The CDR3 DNA reads as TGTGCCACCAGCAGAGACCACAGGGCCAGCACTGAAGCTTTCTTT. The encoded protein is CATSRDHRASTEAFF.

The chain couples TRBV6-1 to TRBJ1-3; perhaps TRBD1 as D (5 bases). The V and J ends lost 3 bases and 2 bases respectively, with 11 bases between them. Germline CDR1 MNHNS, CDR2 SASEGT. The CDR3 spans 15 residues. The CDR3 here is CASSEEGLPGNTIYF. CDR3 bases: TGTGCCAGCAGTGAGGAGGGACTCCCTGGAAACACCATATATTTT.

The J gene is TRBJ2-2, the V gene TRBV25-1; 10 positions agree with TRBD1. This CDR3 is built from 15 residues. Looked up from germline, CDR1 is MGHDK and CDR2 is SYGVNS. With 6 bases clipped from V and 1 base from J, the junction kept 2 bases outside the gene matches. This CDR3 is CASRTGGQNTGELFF. Written as DNA, the CDR3 is TGTGCCAGCAGGACAGGGGGCCAGAACACCGGGGAGCTGTTTTTT.

The chain employs TRBV29-1 and TRBJ1-2; TRBD1 aligns across 9 bases. CDR1 is SQVTM, CDR2 ANQGSEA, per germline. The CDR3 sequence is 13 residues long. J lost 6 bases, V lost 7 bases, and 9 bases had no gene match. The CDR3 here is CSAVWDRANGYTF. CDR3 bases: TGCAGCGCCGTGTGGGACAGGGCCAATGGCTACACCTTC.

Comment on this clone: One junction end does not reproduce the germline sequence, and a read error may be involved. The rearrangement joins TRBV5-6 to TRBJ2-1; 8 bases line up with TRBD1. The CDR3 spans 17 residues. Germline V CDR1 and CDR2: SGHDT, YYEEEE. CDR3 residues: CAGSLAQGAINYNEQFF. In DNA, the CDR3 is TGTGCCGGCAGCTTGGCCCAGGGGGCCATCAACTACAATGAGCAGTTCTTC. Variable domain in full (rest from reference TRBV5-6 and TRBJ2-1): DAGVTQSPTHLIKTRGQQVTLRCSPKSGHDTVSWYQQALGQGPQFIFQYYEEEERQRGNFPDRFSGHQFPNYSSELNVNALLLGDSALYLCAGSLAQGAINYNEQFFGPGTRLTVL.

This chain connects TRBV28 to TRBJ1-2; 8 bases are a match to TRBD1. V trimming: 5 bases; J trimming: 2 bases; junction bases outside the gene matches: 1. The CDR3 runs 13 residues. The germline V gene encodes CDR1 MDHEN and CDR2 SYDVKM. CDR3 bases: TGTGCCAGCAGTACAGGGGGGAACTATGGCTACACCTTC. Protein product: CASSTGGNYGYTF.

Only a few counts were recorded for this clone. The chain employs TRBV28 and TRBJ2-5; 9 bases fit TRBD2. J lost 3 bases, V lost 2 bases, and 4 bases had no gene match. CDR3 length: 15 amino acids. From germline, CDR1 is MDHEN and CDR2 SYDVKM. The CDR3 is CASSLGGGAEETQYF. The CDR3 DNA reads as TGTGCCAGCAGTTTAGGCGGGGGGGCCGAAGAGACCCAGTACTTC.

V usage is TRBV4-3 and J usage is TRBJ1-3; no definite D call. V lost 0 bases to trimming and J lost 2 bases, with 17 bases between them. Germline V lookup: CDR1 LGHNA, CDR2 YSLEER. The CDR3 is made up of 18 amino acids. CDR3 sequence (DNA): TGCGCCAGCAGCCAAGAGCCGAGTCTCGGGTTTACTGGAAACACCATATATTTT. Translating it yields CASSQEPSLGFTGNTIYF.

The chain couples TRBV5-1 to TRBJ2-1, with 12 bases aligning to TRBD2. The V and J ends lost 5 bases and 4 bases, in that order; junction bases with no gene match: 4. This CDR3 is 15 amino acids long. Germline assignment: CDR1 SGHRS and CDR2 YFSETQ. CDR3 sequence: CASSSLAGGYNEQFF. CDR3 nucleotides: TGCGCCAGCAGTTCTCTAGCGGGGGGGTACAATGAGCAGTTCTTC.

This rearrangement joins TRBV7-9 to TRBJ1-1; D is unclear. Germline V gene sequence: CDR1 SEHNR, CDR2 FQNEAQ (reference sequence). CDR3 length: 14 amino acids. The germline V and J ends were trimmed by 1 base and 0 bases, with 6 bases remaining between them. The CDR3: CASSLERVNTEAFF. CDR3 sequence (DNA): TGTGCCAGCAGCTTAGAGAGGGTGAACACTGAAGCTTTCTTT.

The chain couples TRBV19 to TRBJ1-2; TRBD1 aligns across 7 bases. The trim removed 7 bases at V and 4 bases at J, leaving 9 bases unmatched. The germline CDR1 and CDR2 sequences are LNHDA and SQIVND (reference sequence). The CDR3 length is 14 residues. DNA for the CDR3: TGTGCCAGTAAGACGGACAGGTTCGCCTATGGCTACACCTTC. Amino acid sequence: CASKTDRFAYGYTF. Full variable domain (rest looked up from reference TRBV19 and TRBJ1-2): DGGITQSPKYLFRKEGQNVTLSCEQNLNHDAMYWYRQDPGQGLRLIYYSQIVNDFQKGDIAEGYSVSREKKESFPLTVTSAQKNPTAFYLCASKTDRFAYGYTFGSGTRLTVV.

This rearrangement joins TRBV5-1 to TRBJ1-6; D is ambiguous. Looked up from germline, CDR1 is SGHRS and CDR2 is YFSETQ. Trimming shortened V by 5 bases and J by 7 bases, and 10 bases separated the two germline ends. CDR3 length: 13 amino acids. The CDR3 bases are TGCGCCAGCAGTCTTAATCGGAATTCACCCCTCCACTTT. Protein product: CASSLNRNSPLHF. Looking up the rest from reference TRBV5-1 and TRBJ1-6 gives the full variable domain: KAGVTQTPRYLIKTRGQQVTLSCSPISGHRSVSWYQQTPGQGLQFLFEYFSETQRNKGNFPGRFSGRQFSNSRSEMNVSTLELGDSALYLCASSLNRNSPLHFGNGTRLTVT.

The rearrangement uses TRBV19 and TRBJ1-3; D call uncertain. The germline CDR1 and CDR2 sequences are LNHDA and SQIVND (reference sequence). V lost 6 bases, J lost 0 bases, and 6 bases lay in between. The CDR3 runs 13 residues. CDR3 nucleotide sequence: TGTGCCAGTAGGGTCAGCTCTGGAAACACCATATATTTT. Translated: CASRVSSGNTIYF.

The chain recombines TRBV7-2 with TRBJ1-1; possible D gene TRBD1, 6 bases. Deletions cut 5 bases from V and 0 bases from J, with 10 bases between. Germline assignment: CDR1 SGHTA and CDR2 FQGNSA. The length of the CDR3 is 14 residues. The CDR3 reads CASSASGVNTEAFF. The CDR3 DNA reads as TGTGCCAGCAGCGCATCAGGGGTGAACACTGAAGCTTTCTTT. The whole variable domain, remainder taken from reference TRBV7-2 and TRBJ1-1, is GAGVSQSPSNKVTEKGKDVELRCDPISGHTALYWYRQSLGQGLEFLIYFQGNSAPDKSGLPSDRFSAERTGGSVSTLTIQRTQQEDSAVYLCASSASGVNTEAFFGQGTRLTVV.

This clone came up once. The V gene is TRBV18, the J gene TRBJ1-1, with 10 bases aligning to TRBD1. V lost 8 bases to trimming and J lost 3 bases; unmatched junction nucleotides: 6. The CDR3 loop spans 14 amino acids. Germline values: CDR1 KGHSH, CDR2 LQKENI. The CDR3 here is CASTLGTGDTEAFF. The CDR3 nucleotides are TGTGCCAGCACGCTTGGGACAGGGGACACTGAAGCTTTCTTT.

The V and J genes are TRBV5-1 and TRBJ1-2; possibly TRBD1 for D (6 bases). Germline lookup yields CDR1 SGHRS and CDR2 YFSETQ. Trimming removed 7 bases from V and 8 bases from J, with 24 bases in between. The CDR3 totals 15 residues. This chain's CDR3 is CASGTLRGGASGYTF. DNA of the CDR3: TGCGCCAGCGGCACCCTTAGGGGGGGTGCCAGCGGCTACACCTTC.

There are a few counts of this clone. The chain uses TRBV11-2 and TRBJ1-3, with D possibly matching TRBD1 (5 bases). The V gene's germline CDR1 is SGHAT and CDR2 FQNNGV. V lost 0 bases and J lost 0, with 12 bases in between. This CDR3 spans 17 amino acids. The CDR3 is CASSLDRNRRSGNTIYF. The DNA for the CDR3 is TGTGCCAGCAGCTTAGATCGAAACAGGCGCTCTGGAAACACCATATATTTT.

A few counts support this clone. The rearrangement uses TRBV6-5 and TRBJ2-2; D is undetermined. The length of the CDR3 is 15 residues. CDR1 is MNHEY and CDR2 is SVGAGI in the germline V gene. With 6 bases removed from V and 2 bases from J, the gap between germline ends came to 13 bases. The DNA of the CDR3 is TGTGCCAGCAGCCCGATGGGCTTTAACACCGGGGAGCTGTTTTTT. Translation gives CASSPMGFNTGELFF.

This clone was picked up a small number of times. The V gene is TRBV4-1, the J gene TRBJ2-7, with D uncertain. Germline CDR1 MGHRA, CDR2 YSYEKL. This CDR3 is built from 14 residues. V gave up 0 bases and J gave up 7 bases, with 13 bases separating them. CDR3 nucleotides: TGCGCCAGCAGCCAAGATCAGATCACGGGTGAGCAGTACTTC. It codes for CASSQDQITGEQYF.

The chain is built from TRBV5-4 and TRBJ2-7, with D possibly TRBD1 on 6 matching bases. Trimming removed 4 bases from V and 5 bases from J, with 16 bases in between. CDR1 is SGHNT and CDR2 is YYREEE in the germline V gene (reference sequence). The CDR3 is 14 amino acids. CDR3 amino acids: CASSTRQVGDEQYF. The CDR3 DNA reads TGTGCCAGCAGCACTCGACAGGTGGGGGACGAGCAGTACTTC.

The chain combines TRBV6-6 with TRBJ1-2, with D possibly TRBD1 on 5 matching bases. Germline V gene sequence: CDR1 MNHNY, CDR2 SVGAGI (reference sequence). The germline V and J ends were trimmed by 2 bases and 5 bases, with 12 bases remaining between them. The CDR3 has 14 residues. The DNA of the CDR3 is TGTGCCAGCAGTTACGACAGAATCGGATATGGCTACACCTTC. Translated: CASSYDRIGYGYTF.

This chain joins TRBV9 and TRBJ1-2; 8 positions agree with TRBD1. This CDR3 is 18 amino acids long. Germline loops: CDR1 SGDLS, CDR2 YYNGEE. The V gene end was trimmed by 0 bases and the J gene end by 4 bases; junction bases not matched to a gene: 14. CDR3 sequence (DNA): TGTGCCAGCAGCGTAGCTAGGGGGCAGGGGGCTTTTGGCTATGGCTACACCTTC. Encoded protein: CASSVARGQGAFGYGYTF.

The J gene is TRBJ1-5, the V gene TRBV30, with 8 bases identical to TRBD1. Trimming at V came to 0 bases and at J to 6 bases, leaving 4 bases not matched to a gene. The germline CDR1 and CDR2 sequences are GTSNPN and SVGIG (reference sequence). This CDR3 is built from 14 residues. The CDR3 DNA reads TGTGCCTGGAGTGTAGGAGGACAGGGTCAGCCCCAGCATTTT. The encoded protein is CAWSVGGQGQPQHF.

The chain uses TRBV9 and TRBJ2-7; 8 bases align to TRBD1. V was pared by 4 bases and J by 4 bases, with 16 bases of the junction left unmatched. The CDR3 length is 17 residues. Germline CDR1 is SGDLS and CDR2 is YYNGEE. The CDR3 DNA is TGTGCCAGCAGCATAGGGGCCGGACAGGGACCCGGTTACGAGCAGTACTTC. It specifies CASSIGAGQGPGYEQYF.

This clone has a handful of counts. The V and J genes are TRBV6-5 and TRBJ1-4; TRBD1 is a possible D gene (5 bases). With 4 bases removed from V and 3 bases from J, the gap between germline ends came to 15 bases. Germline V lookup: CDR1 MNHEY, CDR2 SVGAGI. The length of the CDR3 is 16 residues. CDR3 loop: CASSSRWQGPNEKLFF. CDR3 bases: TGTGCCAGCAGTTCCCGGTGGCAGGGCCCTAATGAAAAACTGTTTTTT.

The genes are TRBV15 and TRBJ2-5, with D possibly matching TRBD2 (6 bases). This CDR3 spans 14 amino acids. Trimming removed 1 base from V and 4 bases from J, with 10 bases in between. Germline CDR1 reads LNHNV; CDR2 reads YYDKDF (reference sequence). DNA for the CDR3: TGTGCCACCAGCAGAGGGGGCGGGGTAGAGACCCAGTACTTC. Its translation: CATSRGGGVETQYF.

The CDR3 region has the DNA TGCGCCAGCAGTCACTCTGACAGGGAAGGTTGCCACGAGCAGTACTTC. It yields the protein CASSHSDREGCHEQYF. The chain links TRBV23-1 to TRBJ2-7, with 7 positions matching TRBD1. TRBV23-1 is identified as an open reading frame with a role that is uncertain. V dropped 3 bases and J dropped 5; count of bases not matched to a gene: 13. The CDR3 spans 16 residues.

The chain links TRBV7-9 to TRBJ1-1, with TRBD1 matching over 7 bases. With 6 bases clipped from V and 6 bases from J, the junction kept 16 bases outside the gene matches. The CDR3 extends over 16 amino acids. In germline, CDR1 is SEHNR, CDR2 FQNEAQ (reference sequence). CDR3 nucleotides: TGTGCCAGCAGGAAGAAGGACAGGCCCCCGGACGCTGAAGCTTTCTTT. This translates into CASRKKDRPPDAEAFF.

The V call is TRBV7-9, the J call TRBJ2-5, with 9 bases identical to TRBD1. After removal of 5 bases from V and 2 bases from J, the junction contained 12 bases not matched to a gene. The CDR3 is 17 amino acids. Germline CDR1 and CDR2: SEHNR and FQNEAQ (reference sequence). The DNA for the CDR3 is TGTGCCAGCAGCCCCCCCGGGACAGGGATGGGGCAAGAGACCCAGTACTTC. Encoded protein: CASSPPGTGMGQETQYF.

The chain recombines TRBV7-6 with TRBJ2-3, with 10 bases that match TRBD2. Trimming cost V 0 bases and J 6 bases; bases outside gene matches: 9. CDR1 and CDR2 (germline): SGHVS, FNYEAQ. The CDR3 is 17 amino acids. DNA of the CDR3: TGTGCCAGCAGCTTAGCCCCGGGCCTAGCGGGGGAGGATACGCAGTATTTT. Amino acids: CASSLAPGLAGEDTQYF. The complete variable domain, with remaining parts taken from reference TRBV7-6 and TRBJ2-3, reads GAGVSQSPRYKVTKRGQDVALRCDPISGHVSLYWYRQALGQGPEFLTYFNYEAQQDKSGLPNDRFSAERPEGSISTLTIQRTEQRDSAMYRCASSLAPGLAGEDTQYFGPGTRLTVL.